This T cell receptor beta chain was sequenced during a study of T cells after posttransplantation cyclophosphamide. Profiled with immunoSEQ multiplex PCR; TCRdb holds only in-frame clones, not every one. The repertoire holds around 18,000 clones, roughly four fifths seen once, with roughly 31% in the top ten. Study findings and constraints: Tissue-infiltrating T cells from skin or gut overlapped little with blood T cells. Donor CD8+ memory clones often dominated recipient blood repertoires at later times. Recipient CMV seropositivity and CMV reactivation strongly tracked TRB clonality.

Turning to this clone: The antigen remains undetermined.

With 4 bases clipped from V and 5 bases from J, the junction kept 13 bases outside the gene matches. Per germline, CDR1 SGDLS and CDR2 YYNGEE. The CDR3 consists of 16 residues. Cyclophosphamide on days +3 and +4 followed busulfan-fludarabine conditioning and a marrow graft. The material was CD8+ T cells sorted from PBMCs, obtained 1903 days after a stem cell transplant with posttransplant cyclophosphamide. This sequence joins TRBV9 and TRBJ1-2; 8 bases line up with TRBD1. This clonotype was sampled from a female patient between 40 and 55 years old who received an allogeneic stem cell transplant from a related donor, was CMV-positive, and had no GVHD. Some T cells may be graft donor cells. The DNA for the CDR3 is TGTGCCAGCAGCCTCTCTAGGACAGGGTCAACATATGGCTACACCTTC. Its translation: CASSLSRTGSTYGYTF. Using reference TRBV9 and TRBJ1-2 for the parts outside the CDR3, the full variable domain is DSGVTQTPKHLITATGQRVTLRCSPRSGDLSVYWYQQSLDQGLQFLIQYYNGEERAKGNILERFSAQQFPDLHSELNLSSLELGDSALYFCASSLSRTGSTYGYTFGSGTRLTVV.